This TCR beta chain was recovered during a study of blood T cell repertoires in COVID-19 (dated by TCRdb to 2019 to 2021). Background on the whole study: The collaborator samples originated in the United States, Italy and Spain and spanned the acute and convalescent phases of COVID-19. The material from the prospective study consisted of cDNA or gDNA derived from T cells, B-cell-depleted T cells, or PBMCs. The dataset comprised deeply sampled blood TCRbeta repertoires from subjects exposed to, actively infected with, or recovered from COVID-19. A freely available public database, intended as a resource for researchers studying the immune response to SARS-CoV-2, is where the repertoires were released. Samples were obtained from the ongoing ImmuneRACE study (first 160 participants) and from 950 to 1,500 subjects provided by 6 global collaborators. The sample metadata nearly always contained a de-identified subject ID, COVID-19 status, age in years and sex. Where available, HLA class I and class II types were obtained from metadata supplied by the sample provider rather than from assay-based typing. The full study reports these points: The amount of clinical and demographic metadata varied by source and participant and was provided uncurated.

The immunoSEQ Assay, a bias-controlled multiplex PCR, was used to amplify TCRbeta CDR3 regions from genomic DNA. Processing in the source paper ran as follows. The number of nucleated cells in each sample was estimated from the amplification of reference gene primers within the assay. To quantify the absolute abundance of each unique TCRbeta CDR3 rearrangement, sequence reads were collapsed and filtered. For each sample, productive Simpson clonality was calculated as the square root of Simpson's diversity index over productive rearrangements. Held by TCRdb, this immuneACCESS table contains in-frame sequences only and omits some clones. Under half of the omission traces to an unresolved V gene where checked; the cause of the rest is unknown. The D gene and trimming were derived from the DNA, and the V and J assignments and clone size from that table. In this sample the table shows about 350,000 clones, about 89% of which occur a single time. Of the sample, around 6% falls within the top ten clones.

The junction carries 8 bases between V and J, which are trimmed by 8 bases and 5 bases respectively. Including the terminal cysteine and phenylalanine, the CDR3 comprises 11 residues. The read is trimmed to its CDR3 DNA, 33 bases read in frame from base 1. Via the germline V gene, CDR1 is KGHSH and CDR2 LQKENI. With respect to this clone: No antigen is known for it. It has no much larger one-base neighbor in the sample; base qualities were not kept.

One collaborating source in Seattle enrolled patients during active infection and followed them longitudinally through the course of disease. Whole blood was collected in K2EDTA tubes by collaborating institutions according to the institutions' own protocols. Collaborator samples were shipped for TCRbeta analysis as frozen whole blood, isolated PBMCs, or DNA extracted from either sample type. Sequencing was performed on peripheral blood. The sequence joins TRBV18 to TRBJ2-3, with the D gene uncertain. This TCR derives from a woman aged 45 to 65 with COVID-19, enrolled during active disease. The nucleotides read TGTGCCAGCGCCCCGGGAGATACGCAGTATTTT. Translated, this is CASAPGDTQYF. The variable domain in full, with residues beyond the CDR3 obtained from the reference TRBV18 and TRBJ2-3 genes, is NAGVMQNPRHLVRRRGQEARLRCSPMKGHSHVYWYRQLPEEGLKFMVYLQKENIIDESGMPKERFSAEFPKEGPSILRIQQVVRGDSAAYFCASAPGDTQYFGPGTRLTVL.